A selection of T cell receptor beta chains follows, all from one sample in a study of a mutant IDH1 vaccine in newly diagnosed glioma. Their target antigens are unknown. Libraries were prepared by immunoSEQ multiplex PCR; TCRdb keeps only in-frame clonotypes and omits some of them. The top ten clones hold about 5.2% of a sample with 50,000 to 60,000 clones, approximately 78% of them seen once. Sequencing used PBMCs, obtained from a glioma patient whose treatment included an IDH1 peptide vaccine. These receptors were collected from a man aged 50 to 60 with glioma. Each CDR3 is given with its conserved first and last residue. The D gene is left open where the match is weak. Expanded clones are given a class, and other clones once, few, many or no size at all.

d_gene: -
j_gene: TRBJ1-1
v_gene: TRBV4-3
abundance: once
CDR3nt: TGCGCCAGCAGCCACACAGGTTCTTCTGAAGCTTTCTTT
CDR3aa: CASSHTGSSEAFF

d_gene: -
j_gene: TRBJ2-1
v_gene: TRBV2
abundance: -
CDR3nt: TGTGCCAGCAGATTAGCCCAATACTCCTACAATGAGCAGTTCTTC
CDR3aa: CASRLAQYSYNEQFF

d_gene: TRBD1
j_gene: TRBJ2-6
v_gene: TRBV5-1
abundance: -
CDR3nt: TGCGCCAGCAGCTTTGAACCGGGACAGGGGGCATCTGGGGCCAACGTCCTGACTTTC
CDR3aa: CASSFEPGQGASGANVLTF

d_gene: TRBD1
j_gene: TRBJ2-5
v_gene: TRBV4-2
abundance: -
CDR3nt: TGTGCCAGCAGCCAAGAGACAGGGGGTTTGGAGACCCAGTACTTC
CDR3aa: CASSQETGGLETQYF

d_gene: -
j_gene: TRBJ1-1
v_gene: TRBV25-1
abundance: -
CDR3nt: TGTGCCAGCAGTGGGGACGGCCACTTCACTGAAGCTTTCTTT
CDR3aa: CASSGDGHFTEAFF

d_gene: -
j_gene: TRBJ2-1
v_gene: TRBV10-1
abundance: -
CDR3nt: TGCGCCAGCAGTGAAGGAGGGTCCTACAATGAGCAGTTCTTC
CDR3aa: CASSEGGSYNEQFF

d_gene: TRBD1
j_gene: TRBJ1-1
v_gene: TRBV5-1
abundance: many
CDR3nt: TGCGCCAGTAGTGGACAGGGAATGATGAACACTGAAGCTTTCTTT
CDR3aa: CASSGQGMMNTEAFF

d_gene: TRBD1
j_gene: TRBJ1-2
v_gene: TRBV29-1
abundance: -
CDR3nt: TGCAGCGTTTCGGTGGGACAGGCGCATGGCTACACCTTC
CDR3aa: CSVSVGQAHGYTF

d_gene: TRBD1
j_gene: TRBJ1-5
v_gene: TRBV5-6
abundance: -
CDR3nt: TGTGCCAGCAGCGCGCGACAGGGAAGACAGCCCCAGCATTTT
CDR3aa: CASSARQGRQPQHF

d_gene: TRBD1
j_gene: TRBJ2-1
v_gene: TRBV4-3
abundance: -
CDR3nt: TGCGCCAGCAGCCGGGACAGTAGCTCCTACAATGAGCAGTTCTTC
CDR3aa: CASSRDSSSYNEQFF

d_gene: -
j_gene: TRBJ1-1
v_gene: TRBV21-1
abundance: -
CDR3nt: TGTGCCAGCAGCTATCTGATAGGGCAGGGGTACACTGAAGCCTTCTTT
CDR3aa: CASSYLIGQGYTEAFF

d_gene: -
j_gene: TRBJ2-1
v_gene: TRBV9
abundance: few
CDR3nt: TGTGCCAGCAGGAGGGGTAGAGGGGAAGGGGATGAGCAGTTCTTC
CDR3aa: CASRRGRGEGDEQFF

d_gene: TRBD1
j_gene: TRBJ1-5
v_gene: TRBV7-8
abundance: -
CDR3nt: TGTGCCAGCAGCTTGGCCGGGACAGGGGGCGATGCTAGCAATCAGCCCCAGCATTTT
CDR3aa: CASSLAGTGGDASNQPQHF

d_gene: TRBD2
j_gene: TRBJ2-7
v_gene: TRBV29-1
abundance: once
CDR3nt: TGCAGCGCGGGGGGGGGACAAAGCTCCTACGAGCAGTACTTC
CDR3aa: CSAGGGQSSYEQYF

d_gene: -
j_gene: TRBJ2-1
v_gene: TRBV5-1
abundance: -
CDR3nt: TGCGCCAGCAGTCCCCACTACAATGAGCAGTTCTTC
CDR3aa: CASSPHYNEQFF

d_gene: TRBD1
j_gene: TRBJ1-2
v_gene: TRBV27
abundance: -
CDR3nt: TGTGCCAGCAGAGGGGACAGGGTCTTCGGCTACACCTTC
CDR3aa: CASRGDRVFGYTF

d_gene: TRBD1
j_gene: TRBJ2-6
v_gene: TRBV7-9
abundance: -
CDR3nt: TGTGCCAGCAGCCGGGGGACAGGGGCCTCTGGGGCCAACGTCCTGACTTTC
CDR3aa: CASSRGTGASGANVLTF

d_gene: TRBD1
j_gene: TRBJ2-1
v_gene: TRBV11-3
abundance: few
CDR3nt: TGTGCCAGCAGCTTAGGGGACAGGGGGATACGCGAGCAGTTCTTC
CDR3aa: CASSLGDRGIREQFF

d_gene: -
j_gene: TRBJ1-5
v_gene: TRBV15
abundance: -
CDR3nt: TGTGCCACCAGCAGGGAGCCCCGGGATCAGCCCCAGCATTTT
CDR3aa: CATSREPRDQPQHF

d_gene: TRBD2
j_gene: TRBJ2-1
v_gene: TRBV10-3
abundance: -
CDR3nt: TGTGCCATCAGGACTAGCGGGGGGCCCCACTCCTACAATGAGCAGTTCTTC
CDR3aa: CAIRTSGGPHSYNEQFF

d_gene: -
j_gene: TRBJ1-5
v_gene: TRBV6-1
abundance: many
CDR3nt: TGTGCCAGCAGTCGACAGCCTTATAGCAATCAGCCCCAGCATTTT
CDR3aa: CASSRQPYSNQPQHF

d_gene: TRBD1
j_gene: TRBJ2-7
v_gene: TRBV30
abundance: -
CDR3nt: TGTGCCTCCCGAGGACAGGGAGTCACGTACGAGCAGTACTTC
CDR3aa: CASRGQGVTYEQYF

d_gene: -
j_gene: TRBJ1-2
v_gene: TRBV6-6
abundance: few
CDR3nt: TGTGCCAGCAGCTCCCGGGACAAGCGCTACACCTTC
CDR3aa: CASSSRDKRYTF